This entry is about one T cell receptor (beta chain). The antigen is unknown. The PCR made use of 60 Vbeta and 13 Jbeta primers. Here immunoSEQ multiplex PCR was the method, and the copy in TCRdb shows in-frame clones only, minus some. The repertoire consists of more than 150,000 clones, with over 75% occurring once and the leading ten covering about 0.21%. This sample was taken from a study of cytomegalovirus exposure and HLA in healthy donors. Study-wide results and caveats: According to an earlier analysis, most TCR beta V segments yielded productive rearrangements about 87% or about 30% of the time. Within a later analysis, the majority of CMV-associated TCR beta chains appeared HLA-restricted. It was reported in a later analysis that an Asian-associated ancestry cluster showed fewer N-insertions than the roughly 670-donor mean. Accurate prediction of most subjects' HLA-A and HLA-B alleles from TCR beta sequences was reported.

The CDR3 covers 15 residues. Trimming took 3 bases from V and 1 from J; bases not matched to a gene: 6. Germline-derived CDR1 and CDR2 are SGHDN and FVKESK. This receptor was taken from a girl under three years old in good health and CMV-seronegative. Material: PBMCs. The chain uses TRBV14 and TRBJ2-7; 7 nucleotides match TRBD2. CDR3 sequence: CASSQFLAESYEQYF. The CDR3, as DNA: TGTGCCAGCAGCCAGTTCCTAGCGGAATCCTACGAGCAGTACTTC.